This entry features one TCR beta chain sequence. Some clones are missing from TCRdb's copy, which holds only in-frame ones; the method was immunoSEQ multiplex PCR. The sample lists 150,000 to 200,000 clones, 80% to 90% seen once, with 11% in the top ten. In germline, CDR1 is MRHNA, CDR2 SNTAGT. The CDR3 contains 13 residues. The germline V and J ends were trimmed by 10 bases and 4 bases, with 16 bases remaining between them. This record belongs to a study of blood T cell repertoires in COVID-19. Study as a whole: T cells, B-cell-depleted T cells, or PBMCs supplied cDNA or gDNA.

The clonotype was recovered from a human donor in a cohort sampled during active COVID-19. Sequencing was done on a sample of peripheral blood. The chain links TRBV6-4 to TRBJ1-1; tentative D call: TRBD1 (5 bases). The CDR3 loop is CATRKSGGTEAFF. CDR3 nucleotide sequence: TGTGCCACCCGGAAGTCGGGGGGCACTGAAGCTTTCTTT.